Here is one TCR beta chain with its context. The sample originates from a study of blood T cell repertoires in COVID-19. Study-wide background: Spain, Italy and the United States supplied samples that represented acute and convalescent COVID-19. In each case, the material was cDNA or gDNA derived from T cells, B-cell-depleted T cells, or PBMCs.

The CDR3 contains 17 residues. Trimming pared 0 bases from V and 3 bases from J, leaving 16 bases between. The V gene's germline CDR1 is SGHRS and CDR2 YFSETQ. In the original processing: The authors estimated nucleated cell counts from reference gene primer amplification. The protocol was immunoSEQ multiplex PCR, while the TCRdb copy is restricted to in-frame clones and leaves out a portion. V and J calls and clone size come straight from that table; D and trimming were deduced from the DNA. The sample consists of around 140,000 clones, about 89% of them appearing once. The specimen sequenced was peripheral blood. The rearrangement links TRBV5-1 to TRBJ2-1; tentative D call: TRBD2 (7 bases). This TCR derives from a man aged 45-60 years who had recovered from COVID-19. CDR3 residues: CASSLAYAGAIYNEQFF. The CDR3 DNA is TGCGCCAGCAGCTTGGCCTATGCGGGGGCGATCTACAATGAGCAGTTCTTC. The entire variable domain, with the rest obtained from reference TRBV5-1 and TRBJ2-1, is as follows: KAGVTQTPRYLIKTRGQQVTLSCSPISGHRSVSWYQQTPGQGLQFLFEYFSETQRNKGNFPGRFSGRQFSNSRSEMNVSTLELGDSALYLCASSLAYAGAIYNEQFFGPGTRLTVL.